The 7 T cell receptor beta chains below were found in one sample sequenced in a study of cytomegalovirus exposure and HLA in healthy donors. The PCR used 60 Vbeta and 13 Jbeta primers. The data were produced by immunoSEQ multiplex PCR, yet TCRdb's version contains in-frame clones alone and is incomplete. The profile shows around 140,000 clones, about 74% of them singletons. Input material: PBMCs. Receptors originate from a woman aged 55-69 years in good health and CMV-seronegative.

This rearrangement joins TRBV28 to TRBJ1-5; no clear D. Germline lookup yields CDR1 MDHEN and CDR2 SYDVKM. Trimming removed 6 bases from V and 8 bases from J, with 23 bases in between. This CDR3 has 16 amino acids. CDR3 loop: CASRLGRQNTVKPQHF. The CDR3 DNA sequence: TGTGCCAGCAGGCTGGGGAGGCAGAACACCGTCAAGCCCCAGCATTTT.

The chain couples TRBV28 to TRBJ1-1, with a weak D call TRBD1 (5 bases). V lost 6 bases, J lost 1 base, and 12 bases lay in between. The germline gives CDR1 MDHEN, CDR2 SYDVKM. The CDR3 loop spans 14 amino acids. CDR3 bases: TGTGCCAGCAGCGAGACAGCCAAGAACACTGAAGCTTTCTTT. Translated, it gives CASSETAKNTEAFF.

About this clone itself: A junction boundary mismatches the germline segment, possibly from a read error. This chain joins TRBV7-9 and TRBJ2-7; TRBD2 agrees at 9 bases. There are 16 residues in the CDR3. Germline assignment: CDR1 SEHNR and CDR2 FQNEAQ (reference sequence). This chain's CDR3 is CSSSSTGLAGFYEQYF. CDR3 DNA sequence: TGTTCCAGCAGCTCGACGGGGCTAGCGGGATTTTACGAGCAGTACTTC.

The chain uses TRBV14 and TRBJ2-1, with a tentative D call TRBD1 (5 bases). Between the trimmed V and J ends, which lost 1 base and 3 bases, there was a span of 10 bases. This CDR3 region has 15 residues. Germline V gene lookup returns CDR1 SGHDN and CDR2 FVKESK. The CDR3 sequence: CASSQAQGDYNEQFF. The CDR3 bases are TGTGCCAGCAGCCAAGCGCAGGGTGACTACAATGAGCAGTTCTTC.

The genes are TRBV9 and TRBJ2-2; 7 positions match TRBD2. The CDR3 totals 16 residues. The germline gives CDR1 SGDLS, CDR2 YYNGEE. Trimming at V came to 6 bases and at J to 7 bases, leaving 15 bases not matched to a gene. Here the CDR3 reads CASTRTRTGRGGELFF. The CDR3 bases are TGTGCCAGCACCCGCACCCGCACGGGGAGGGGCGGGGAGCTGTTTTTT.

For the CDR3, the DNA is TGTGCCAGCAGCCTTATTAACACTGAAGCTTTCTTT. It yields the protein CASSLINTEAFF. The rearrangement joins TRBV7-9 to TRBJ1-1; D is unresolved. The CDR3 is made up of 12 amino acids. V dropped 5 bases and J dropped 2 bases, with 6 bases sitting between them. The V gene's germline CDR1 is SEHNR and CDR2 FQNEAQ (reference sequence).

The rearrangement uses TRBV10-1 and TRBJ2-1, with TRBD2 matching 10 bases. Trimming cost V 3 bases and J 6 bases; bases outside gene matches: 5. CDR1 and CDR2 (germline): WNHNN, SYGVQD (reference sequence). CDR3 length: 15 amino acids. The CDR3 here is CASSDYSGGANEQFF. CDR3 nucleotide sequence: TGCGCCAGCAGTGATTACAGCGGGGGGGCCAATGAGCAGTTCTTC.